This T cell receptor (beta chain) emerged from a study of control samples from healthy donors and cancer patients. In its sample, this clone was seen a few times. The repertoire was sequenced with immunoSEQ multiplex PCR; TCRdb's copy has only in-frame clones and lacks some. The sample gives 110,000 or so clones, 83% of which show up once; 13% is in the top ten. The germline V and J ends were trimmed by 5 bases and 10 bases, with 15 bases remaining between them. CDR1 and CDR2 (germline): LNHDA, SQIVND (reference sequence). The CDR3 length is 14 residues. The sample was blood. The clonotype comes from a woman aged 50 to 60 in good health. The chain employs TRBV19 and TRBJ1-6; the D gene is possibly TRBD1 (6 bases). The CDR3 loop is CASSEGRGNSPLHF. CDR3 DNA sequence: TGTGCCAGTAGTGAGGGCAGGGGAAACTCACCCCTCCACTTT.